Below, 17 T cell receptor beta chains from the same sample are listed, as sequenced in a study of blood T cell repertoires in COVID-19. Using immunoSEQ multiplex PCR, the repertoire was profiled, and TCRdb retains in-frame clones only, with some absent. The sample holds about 260,000 clones, roughly nine tenths seen once. Sequenced: peripheral blood. Source of these receptors: a man aged 35 to 55 who had recovered from COVID-19.

This sequence joins TRBV10-3 and TRBJ2-7; tentatively, D is TRBD1 (6 bases). The V end was cut by 0 bases, the J end by 0 bases, with 9 bases between. Per germline, CDR1 ENHRY and CDR2 SYGVKD. This CDR3 is 15 amino acids long. CDR3 in amino acids: CAISESQGFSYEQYF. The CDR3 DNA reads TGTGCCATCAGTGAGTCGCAGGGGTTCTCCTACGAGCAGTACTTC.

V usage is TRBV10-3 and J usage is TRBJ2-1, with D possibly being TRBD2 (6 bases). There are 18 residues in the CDR3. With 2 bases removed from V and 3 bases from J, the gap between germline ends came to 20 bases. Germline V gives CDR1 ENHRY, CDR2 SYGVKD. This CDR3 reads CAISERSGVAAIYNEQFF. The DNA for the CDR3 is TGTGCCATCAGTGAGCGGTCGGGGGTAGCAGCTATCTACAATGAGCAGTTCTTC.

Only one count was recorded for this clone. The CDR3 DNA reads TGTGCCAGCAGCTTCCTCTTACGGGACACTGAAGCTTTCTTT. This sequence encodes CASSFLLRDTEAFF. V gene TRBV5-4 combines with J gene TRBJ1-1; D remains unclear. Germline V gene sequence: CDR1 SGHNT, CDR2 YYREEE (reference sequence). The CDR3 runs to 14 residues. V was cut by 2 bases and J by 3 bases, with 11 bases left in between.

The chain uses TRBV28 and TRBJ1-1; 8 nucleotides line up with TRBD1. The V segment lost 1 base and the J segment 5 bases; nucleotides outside the gene matches: 6. The CDR3 has 15 residues. Germline loops: CDR1 MDHEN, CDR2 SYDVKM. CDR3 region: CASSLSSGGRTEAFF. For the CDR3, the DNA is TGTGCCAGCAGTTTATCCTCAGGGGGCCGAACTGAAGCTTTCTTT.

Comment on this clone: At one of its ends the junction is not consistent with the germline gene, which may arise from a read error. The chain employs TRBV5-1 and TRBJ2-2; D perhaps matches TRBD1 (6 bases). Germline assignment: CDR1 SGHRS and CDR2 YFSETQ. The CDR3 covers 14 residues. The CDR3 sequence: CASSSGTNNGDLFF. Written as DNA, the CDR3 is TGCGCCAGCAGCTCCGGGACAAACAACGGGGACCTGTTTTTT.

The V call is TRBV5-1, the J call TRBJ2-3; 7 bases fit TRBD2. CDR3 length equals 16 residues. With 4 bases clipped from V and 2 bases from J, the junction kept 10 bases outside the gene matches. In germline, CDR1 is SGHRS, CDR2 YFSETQ. The CDR3 DNA follows: TGCGCCAGCAGCACCCTCGGGAGGACTAACACAGATACGCAGTATTTT. Translation: CASSTLGRTNTDTQYF.

The V call is TRBV6-5, the J call TRBJ1-4; D is possibly TRBD1 (5 bases). V gave up 4 bases and J gave up 6 bases, with 9 bases separating them. This CDR3 comprises 13 residues. CDR1 MNHEY and CDR2 SVGAGI come from the germline V gene. The CDR3 coding sequence is TGTGCCAGCAGTTCCGGGGGACATGAAAAACTGTTTTTT. This encodes CASSSGGHEKLFF.

The sample holds one count of this clone. This chain links TRBV24-1 with TRBJ1-1, with a possible D match to TRBD1 (6 bases). CDR3 size: 14 residues. V gave up 10 bases and J gave up 5 bases, with 19 bases separating them. Per the germline V gene, CDR1 is KGHDR and CDR2 is SFDVKD. The CDR3 region has the DNA TGTGCCACTTTACCGGGGGGGCAGGGGACTGAAGCTTTCTTT. Residues: CATLPGGQGTEAFF.

The chain is built from TRBV7-9 and TRBJ1-2; 8 bases map to TRBD1. CDR1 and CDR2 from the germline V gene are SEHNR and FQNEAQ (reference sequence). The CDR3 loop spans 17 amino acids. The V segment lost 2 bases and the J segment 5 bases; nucleotides outside the gene matches: 13. The CDR3: CASSLNPGQERSYGYTF. As DNA, the CDR3 is TGTGCCAGCAGCTTAAACCCGGGACAGGAGAGGAGTTATGGCTACACCTTC. The full variable domain, completed using reference TRBV7-9 and TRBJ1-2, is DTGVSQNPRHKITKRGQNVTFRCDPISEHNRLYWYRQTLGQGPEFLTYFQNEAQLEKSRLLSDRFSAERPKGSFSTLEIQRTEQGDSAMYLCASSLNPGQERSYGYTFGSGTRLTVV.

This clone was counted between two and nine times. The chain carries TRBV20-1 and TRBJ2-7, with 13 bases lining up with TRBD2. V lost 3 bases to trimming and J lost 2 bases; unmatched junction nucleotides: 10. The germline V gene encodes CDR1 DFQATT and CDR2 SNEGSKA (reference sequence). This CDR3 region has 17 residues. The CDR3 here is CSASFPGLAGLPYEQYF. The CDR3 DNA follows: TGCAGTGCTAGTTTCCCGGGACTAGCGGGACTTCCCTACGAGCAGTACTTC.

V usage is TRBV27 and J usage is TRBJ2-2; D not certain. Germline CDR1 and CDR2: MNHEY and SMNVEV (reference sequence). CDR3 length: 14 amino acids. The V gene lost 6 bases and the J gene lost 5 bases, with 13 bases spanning the gap. CDR3 residues: CASSPFAGTGELFF. CDR3 nucleotides: TGTGCCAGCAGCCCCTTCGCCGGGACCGGGGAGCTGTTTTTT.

The V gene is TRBV6-5, the J gene TRBJ1-1; TRBD1 is a possible D gene (5 bases). Germline V gene lookup returns CDR1 MNHEY and CDR2 SVGAGI. The CDR3 covers 11 residues. Trimming removed 5 bases from V and 7 bases from J, with 8 bases in between. Written as DNA, the CDR3 is TGTGCCAGCAGTAACGGACATGAAGCTTTCTTT. It encodes CASSNGHEAFF.

This clone was counted between two and nine times. The chain combines TRBV27 with TRBJ2-1, with TRBD2 matching 10 bases. This CDR3 has 15 amino acids. Per the germline V gene, CDR1 is MNHEY and CDR2 is SMNVEV (reference sequence). V was clipped by 5 bases and J by 6 bases; unmatched bases: 7. CDR3 in amino acids: CASSISGRVSNEQFF. In DNA, the CDR3 is TGTGCCAGCAGTATAAGCGGGAGGGTCAGCAATGAGCAGTTCTTC.

The chain joins TRBV9 to TRBJ2-1, with no clear D. V dropped 4 bases and J dropped 3 bases, with 20 bases sitting between them. Germline loops: CDR1 SGDLS, CDR2 YYNGEE. The CDR3 extends over 17 amino acids. DNA of the CDR3: TGTGCCAGCAGCCCCAGGCTGAGCCACTCCCACTACAATGAGCAGTTCTTC. It yields the protein CASSPRLSHSHYNEQFF.

The genes are TRBV10-3 and TRBJ2-7, with TRBD1 matching 10 bases. The CDR3 has 18 amino acids. The J segment lost 1 base and the V segment lost 7 bases, leaving 16 bases of the junction unmatched. CDR1 ENHRY and CDR2 SYGVKD come from the germline V gene. The CDR3: CAITKIALWTGGSYEQYF. CDR3 bases: TGTGCCATCACCAAAATAGCCTTGTGGACAGGGGGATCCTACGAGCAGTACTTC.

The table lists this clone with a count of one. The chain recombines TRBV30 with TRBJ1-2; tentative D call: TRBD1 (5 bases). This CDR3 contains 13 residues. Trimming stripped 4 bases from V and 6 bases from J, with 15 bases between. The germline V gene encodes CDR1 GTSNPN and CDR2 SVGIG (reference sequence). Here the CDR3 DNA reads TGTGCCTGGAATCTGGGGCAGGGCGATGGCTACACCTTC. Its protein product is CAWNLGQGDGYTF.

The rearrangement uses TRBV9 and TRBJ2-5; TRBD1 agrees at 7 bases. CDR3 length: 15 residues. The V gene end was trimmed by 3 bases and the J gene end by 5 bases; junction bases not matched to a gene: 10. The germline V gene encodes CDR1 SGDLS and CDR2 YYNGEE. CDR3 sequence reads: CASSGPRQGRETQYF. The CDR3 bases are TGTGCCAGCAGCGGGCCACGACAGGGAAGGGAGACCCAGTACTTC.